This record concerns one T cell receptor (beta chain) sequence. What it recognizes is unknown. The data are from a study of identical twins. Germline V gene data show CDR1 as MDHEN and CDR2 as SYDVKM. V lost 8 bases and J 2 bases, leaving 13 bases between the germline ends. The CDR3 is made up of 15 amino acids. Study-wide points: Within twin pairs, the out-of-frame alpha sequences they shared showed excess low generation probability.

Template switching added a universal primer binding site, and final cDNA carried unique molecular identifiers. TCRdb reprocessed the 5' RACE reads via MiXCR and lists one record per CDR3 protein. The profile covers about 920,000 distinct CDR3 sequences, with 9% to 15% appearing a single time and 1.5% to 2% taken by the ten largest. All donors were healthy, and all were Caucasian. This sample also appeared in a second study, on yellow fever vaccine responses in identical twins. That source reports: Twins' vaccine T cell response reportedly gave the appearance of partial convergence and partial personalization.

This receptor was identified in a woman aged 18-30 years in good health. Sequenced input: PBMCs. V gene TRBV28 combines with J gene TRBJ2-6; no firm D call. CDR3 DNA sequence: TGTGCCAGCCTGCAGCCCGTTGCTGGGGCCAACGTCCTGACTTTC. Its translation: CASLQPVAGANVLTF.